Shown below are 14 T cell receptor beta chains from a single sample sequenced in a study of shared clonotypes between healthy human individuals. Repertoires were generated with immunoSEQ multiplex PCR, while TCRdb's copy carries only in-frame clones and drops some. The sample comprises fewer than 550,000 clones, over 75% of which are singletons, and roughly an eighth rests with the top ten. The sample consisted of PBMCs. Receptor source: a woman aged 40 to 50 in good health. Some clones in this sample may be carry-over from other donors' samples.

This clone has only one observation. The chain uses TRBV28 and TRBJ1-3, with D unresolved. Trimming removed 1 base at V and 3 bases at J, with 7 bases between. CDR1 is MDHEN and CDR2 is SYDVKM in the germline V gene. This CDR3 spans 14 amino acids. CDR3 coding DNA: TGTGCCAGCAGTTTATTCAGCTTTGGAAACACCATATATTTT. It is translated as CASSLFSFGNTIYF.

The rearrangement joins TRBV18 to TRBJ2-7, with 11 bases aligning to TRBD2. Trimming removed 4 bases from V and 0 bases from J; junction bases left unmatched: 11. The CDR3 extends over 18 amino acids. Germline V gene lookup returns CDR1 KGHSH and CDR2 LQKENI. The CDR3 bases are TGTGCCAGCTCACTGTCCGGGACTAGCGGAGCAAGCTCCTACGAGCAGTACTTC. Its protein is CASSLSGTSGASSYEQYF. Full variable domain (outside the CDR3, taken from reference TRBV18 and TRBJ2-7): NAGVMQNPRHLVRRRGQEARLRCSPMKGHSHVYWYRQLPEEGLKFMVYLQKENIIDESGMPKERFSAEFPKEGPSILRIQQVVRGDSAAYFCASSLSGTSGASSYEQYFGPGTRLTVT.

This clone was detected once. The gene calls are TRBV18 and TRBJ2-7, with a tentative D call TRBD2 (6 bases). Trimming shortened V by 3 bases and J by 3 bases, and 12 bases separated the two germline ends. CDR3 size: 14 residues. Looked up from germline, CDR1 is KGHSH and CDR2 is LQKENI. The chain's CDR3 is CASSPGNGGYEQYF. CDR3 nucleotide sequence: TGTGCCAGCTCACCGGGCAACGGGGGCTACGAGCAGTACTTC.

V is TRBV28 and J is TRBJ2-7, with TRBD2 matching over 8 bases. Germline V CDR1 and CDR2: MDHEN, SYDVKM. The CDR3 extends over 15 amino acids. With V trimmed by 6 bases and J by 2 bases, 9 bases remained unmatched. The chain's CDR3 is CASSTTSGPPYEQYF. CDR3 DNA: TGTGCCAGCAGCACTACTAGCGGTCCTCCCTACGAGCAGTACTTC.

The rearrangement uses TRBV11-2 and TRBJ2-3; D gene unclear. CDR3 length equals 14 residues. With 4 bases removed from V and 0 bases from J, the gap between germline ends came to 8 bases. The germline CDR1 and CDR2 sequences are SGHAT and FQNNGV. CDR3 sequence reads: CASSSHLSTDTQYF. CDR3 coding DNA: TGTGCCAGCAGCTCCCACCTAAGCACAGATACGCAGTATTTT.

The chain recombines TRBV19 with TRBJ2-3; TRBD1 matches at 12 bases. In germline, CDR1 is LNHDA, CDR2 SQIVND (reference sequence). With V trimmed by 6 bases and J by 7 bases, 5 bases remained unmatched. The CDR3 extends over 14 amino acids. For the CDR3, the DNA is TGTGCCAGTAGCCCGGGACAGGGGGCATATACGCAGTATTTT. Protein sequence: CASSPGQGAYTQYF.

V gene TRBV11-2 combines with J gene TRBJ2-4; 8 bases agree with TRBD2. The CDR3 is 14 amino acids. Germline trimming cut 4 bases from V and 7 bases from J; bases unmatched to any gene: 6. Germline assignment: CDR1 SGHAT and CDR2 FQNNGV. DNA for the CDR3: TGTGCCAGCAGCTCGCCGCGGACTAGCAACATTCAGTACTTC. Translating gives CASSSPRTSNIQYF.

This chain joins TRBV7-3 and TRBJ2-1; 11 bases fit TRBD2. This CDR3 has 21 amino acids. J lost 0 bases, V lost 5 bases, and 18 bases had no gene match. The germline CDR1 and CDR2 sequences are SGHTA and FQGTGA. The CDR3, as DNA: TGTGCCAGCAGCCCCCGGGCTAGCGGGAGGTCCCCCTTGAGCTCCTACAATGAGCAGTTCTTC. It specifies CASSPRASGRSPLSSYNEQFF.

This chain uses TRBV5-1 with TRBJ1-4, with unresolved D. Germline values: CDR1 SGHRS, CDR2 YFSETQ. CDR3 size: 15 residues. The V and J ends lost 4 bases and 5 bases respectively, with 15 bases between them. The CDR3 nucleotides are TGCGCCAGCAGCATGTTGGGGAACCAGAATGAAAAACTGTTTTTT. Translation gives CASSMLGNQNEKLFF.

The V call is TRBV5-1, the J call TRBJ2-6, with D possibly matching TRBD2 (6 bases). This CDR3 comprises 15 residues. Germline-derived CDR1 and CDR2 are SGHRS and YFSETQ. Trimming took off 4 bases at V and 3 bases at J, with 11 bases between the two ends. DNA of the CDR3: TGCGCCAGCAGCCCGGGGGTAGGTGGGGCCAACGTCCTGACTTTC. It is translated as CASSPGVGGANVLTF.

V is TRBV9 and J is TRBJ2-2, with 11 bases identical to TRBD2. Trimming took 2 bases from V and 4 from J; bases not matched to a gene: 10. The germline V gene has CDR1 SGDLS and CDR2 YYNGEE. The CDR3 length is 18 residues. The CDR3 loop is CASSVLAGGPSSTGELFF. CDR3 nucleotides: TGTGCCAGCAGCGTGTTAGCGGGAGGGCCCTCGTCCACCGGGGAGCTGTTTTTT.

The chain recombines TRBV15 with TRBJ1-4; D remains ambiguous. The germline CDR1 and CDR2 sequences are LNHNV and YYDKDF (reference sequence). There are 14 residues in the CDR3. Trimming took 1 base from V and 4 from J, leaving 7 bases between them. The CDR3 DNA follows: TGTGCCACCAGCAGAGCGCTGATTAATGAAAAACTGTTTTTT. Encoded protein: CATSRALINEKLFF.

This chain connects TRBV7-2 to TRBJ1-4, with a possible D match to TRBD1 (5 bases). The germline V gene encodes CDR1 SGHTA and CDR2 FQGNSA. Trimming stripped 5 bases from V and 6 bases from J, with 16 bases between. The CDR3 is made up of 15 amino acids. The CDR3 DNA reads as TGTGCCAGCAGCCAACGCTCAGGGTACGATGAAAAACTGTTTTTT. This sequence encodes CASSQRSGYDEKLFF.

The V and J genes are TRBV7-8 and TRBJ2-7, with D maybe TRBD1 (6 bases). There are 14 residues in the CDR3. V was pared by 4 bases and J by 5 bases, with 15 bases between. The germline V gene has CDR1 SGHVS and CDR2 FQNEAQ. Here the CDR3 DNA reads TGTGCCAGCAGCTCTTACAGGGAGCTTAACGAGCAGTACTTC. This encodes CASSSYRELNEQYF.